The TCR beta chain under discussion was sequenced for a study of regulatory T cells in long-lasting Graves disease (dated by TCRdb to the early 2020s). About the investigation overall: In the newly diagnosed Graves' disease group, patients had been taking antithyroid drugs for less than 3 months. Persistent Graves' disease patients were compared with newly diagnosed Graves' disease patients by peripheral blood TCR sequencing and RNA sequencing. The study was registered as a clinical trial and conducted in China. TCR sequencing covered roughly 13 persistent and 20 newly diagnosed Graves' disease patients, around 35 samples in total.

Preparation of the library involved multiplex PCR. Sequencer: Illumina HiSeq 4000. TCR beta libraries were built with iRepertoire HTBI primers and Arm-PCR amplification of CDR3 regions. Gel purification was performed on PCR products prior to sequencing. The study's processing was this. Gene usage analysis of CDR3 amino acid clonotypes relied on the roughly 67 TRBV and over 13 TRBJ segments identified across samples. Filtered high-quality paired reads were merged into contigs using COPE and FqMerger. Contigs were aligned with BLAST to IMGT TRBV, TRBD and TRBJ reference genes, and CDR3 was defined per IMGT. Any clonotype with a frequency above 0.1% was classified as a highly expanded clone. Shannon entropy served as the measure of repertoire diversity, while the Gini coefficient captured V-J evenness. Public clonotypes were defined as clonotypes shared by more than one individual. TCRdb cleaned the public reads at Q25 with fastp, built clones with MiXCR and kept in-frame beta chains. When rows share a CDR3 protein, they turn into one entry using the most common DNA and genes. TCRdb's processing, not the authors' own work, is the source of the V and J calls. The sample yields approximately 460,000 distinct CDR3 sequences; about a sixth were counted once. Roughly 10% of the sample goes to the ten largest clones.

The label giving this sample's time point can be read as: newly diagnosed GD, antithyroid drugs for less than 3 months. RNA was extracted from PBMCs in TRIzol for both TCR sequencing and RNA sequencing. Graves' disease was diagnosed according to American Thyroid Association guidelines. Recruitment of patients was carried out at an endocrinology department in Xi'an, China. Each patient gave approximately 9 milliliters of peripheral blood, collected in an EDTA anticoagulant tube. Ficoll Paque Plus density gradient separation was used to isolate PBMCs, and no additional T cell sorting was done. An Agilent 2100 Bioanalyzer and agarose gel were used to check RNA quality, while a NanoDrop 2000 measured RNA concentration. On this clonotype: Its target antigen remains unknown. The input lacks base qualities; no much larger clone sits a single base away.

Overall study outcomes, separate from this receptor: Sequencing and analysis were restricted to the TCR beta chain. Peripheral blood alone was examined, since thyroid tissue, which constituted the primary lesion, could not be accessed. The authors acknowledged the small sample size as a limitation that may reduce accuracy. Lower TCR Shannon entropy and fewer highly expanded clones were observed in persistent Graves' disease patients than in newly diagnosed patients, which suggested clonal expansion. More public clonotypes were shared among persistent patients (under 3,000) than among newly diagnosed patients (966).

In addition, the sample was reused for a study of T cells in Graves' hyperthyroidism and ophthalmopathy. That second report states: Graves' hyperthyroidism was defined as stable when no progression to ophthalmopathy occurred over 18 months of follow-up. The hyperthyroidism patients were between 18 and 65 years old and newly diagnosed, with a disease duration of less than 2 months. Exclusion was applied to patients with uncontrolled infections, other autoimmune diseases, pregnancy or lactation. Diagnoses were established on the basis of clinical symptoms, serum thyroxine and TRAb, thyroid ultrasound, and orbital computed tomography. The first round of RT-PCR for the TCR CDR3 was performed with the HTBI primer set and the Qiagen OneStep RT-PCR kit. Blood samples also contained most of the expanded thyroid clonotypes (frequency above 0.001), which suggests that blood repertoires may reflect thyroid immune responses. In cross-validation, a model built on a 13 V-J signature told ophthalmopathy apart from stable hyperthyroidism with 85% to 90% sensitivity and roughly 83% specificity, and in testing the same model reached 80%/75%. In validation, the model predicted progression to ophthalmopathy with approximately 70% sensitivity and over 72% specificity, a median of 6.5 months before onset. A discovery cohort of about a hundred patients, 43 with Graves' ophthalmopathy and approximately 55 with stable Graves' hyperthyroidism, was used to find distinguishing TCR V-J signatures. Whether ophthalmopathy could be predicted prospectively was tested in an independent validation cohort made up of fewer than 20 hyperthyroidism patients plus 17 patients who later progressed to ophthalmopathy. The 100 discovery patients were randomly split 7:3 into training and test sets. Thyroid tissue and blood T-cell repertoires from six Graves' hyperthyroidism patients were also compared in the study. Once sampling was done, hyperthyroidism patients were given methimazole at a starting dose of 30 mg daily, whereas ophthalmopathy patients were given high-dose intravenous methylprednisolone. Libraries were constructed in a second round of multiplex PCR, after which size selection and purification were performed. Paired-end sequencing of the libraries was performed with 100 bp reads on an Illumina HiSeq2000. SOAPnuke was used to process the raw data, removing reads that contained adapters or uncalled bases, had a mean Phred below 15, or lacked an exact match to the constant primer or identifier. COPE v1.2.5 was used to merge high-quality paired reads, and clonotypes were defined as unique nucleotide sequences. Clonotypes were aligned to IMGT TRBV, TRBD and TRBJ reference segments using MiTCR v1.1. Analysis was restricted to V-J combinations with a frequency above 0.0001, which covered about 99% of repertoires. A TCS score was defined as the ratio between F50 (clonal expansion) and ExV (chaos), using BLOSUM62-based TCRdist between CDR3 peptides within each V-J. Welch's t-statistics and random forest reduced approximately 520 V-J features to 13, which were used in a naive Bayes classifier (R e1071). No statistical method was used to set the sample size in advance, and investigators knew the group allocation. The paper reports TCR Vbeta CDR3 sequencing of 135 peripheral blood samples: 43 ophthalmopathy, under 80 hyperthyroidism and some 17 progressor patients.

The clonotype originates from a woman in her twenties or thirties with Graves disease. Donor details come from another sample of the same person, matched by shared clones. Sequencing was performed on peripheral blood mononuclear cells (PBMCs), taken at new diagnosis, from a patient treated with antithyroid drugs.

The DNA is as follows: TGTGCCAGCAGTTTGGACCAGACTCTCTCCTACGAGCAGTACTTC. Its protein product is CASSLDQTLSYEQYF. Here the chain combines TRBV28 and TRBJ2-7; the D gene is not confidently resolved. V sheds 3 bases and J sheds 0 bases, leaving 12 bases between their ends. Based on the germline V gene, the CDR1 and CDR2 sequences are MDHEN and SYDVKM. From the cysteine up to the phenylalanine, the CDR3 has a length of 15 residues. Only the CDR3 DNA stays, 45 bases, in frame from base 1.